This is a list of T cell receptor beta chains from one sample in a study of PD-L1 blockade in urothelial cancer. The data were produced by immunoSEQ multiplex PCR, yet TCRdb's version contains in-frame clones alone and is incomplete. Of over 100,000 clones listed, approximately 90% are singletons. The sequencing used PBMCs, collected around atezolizumab (anti-PD-L1) treatment. These receptors were obtained from a man aged 55 to 70 with urothelial cancer. CDR3s include the opening cysteine and the closing phenylalanine or tryptophan. The D gene is left open where the match is weak. Some rows mark clone size as missing; the rest say once, few, many or name a class of expanded clone.

cdr3_length j_call v_call d_call clone_size cdr3_aa cdr3_nt
17 TRBJ2-2 TRBV7-9 TRBD1 - CASSFGTGTLNTGELFF TGTGCCAGCAGCTTCGGGACAGGGACCCTCAACACCGGGGAGCTGTTTTTT
12 TRBJ2-5 TRBV2 TRBD2 - CASRERGTTQYF TGTGCCAGCAGGGAGCGGGGGACGACCCAGTACTTC
15 TRBJ1-4 TRBV6-5 TRBD1 - CASSLYRGVNEKLFF TGTGCCAGCAGTTTGTACAGGGGGGTTAATGAAAAACTGTTTTTT
13 TRBJ1-2 TRBV5-1 TRBD1 - CASSGTGAYGYTF TGCGCCAGCAGCGGGACAGGGGCCTATGGCTACACCTTC
14 TRBJ1-1 TRBV30 - - CAWSGQAQGTEAFF TGTGCCTGGAGTGGTCAGGCCCAGGGCACTGAAGCTTTCTTT
16 TRBJ2-3 TRBV4-1 - - CASSQIALRGIDTQYF TGCGCCAGCAGCCAAATAGCGCTTCGGGGTATAGATACGCAGTATTTT
16 TRBJ1-4 TRBV19 TRBD1 - CASSIARTGGNEKLFF TGTGCCAGTAGTATAGCTCGGACAGGGGGGAATGAAAAACTGTTTTTT
16 TRBJ2-7 TRBV7-2 TRBD2 - CASSAQSGAGTYEQYF TGTGCCAGCAGCGCCCAGAGCGGGGCGGGAACTTACGAGCAGTACTTC
17 TRBJ1-6 TRBV5-1 TRBD1 - CASSLDLGTGGRSPLHF TGCGCCAGCAGCTTGGACCTAGGGACAGGGGGACGTTCACCCCTCCACTTT
14 TRBJ2-1 TRBV19 - - CASSIDGRGREQFF TGTGCCAGTAGTATTGACGGACGGGGAAGGGAGCAGTTCTTC
15 TRBJ2-5 TRBV5-1 - - CASSLGAGPQETQYF TGCGCCAGCAGCTTGGGGGCAGGGCCGCAAGAGACCCAGTACTTC
15 TRBJ1-2 TRBV6-1 - - CASSEAGGRVYGYTF TGTGCCAGCAGTGAAGCAGGCGGCAGAGTCTATGGCTACACCTTC
16 TRBJ2-7 TRBV28 TRBD1 - CASSLPQTGSSYEQYF TGTGCCAGCAGTTTACCCCAGACAGGGAGCTCCTACGAGCAGTACTTC
15 TRBJ2-1 TRBV9 TRBD2 - CASSPLSGVYNEQFF TGTGCCAGCAGCCCACTCAGCGGGGTCTACAATGAGCAGTTCTTC
16 TRBJ2-1 TRBV28 - - CASSSFWSGQNNEQFF TGTGCCAGCAGTTCCTTTTGGAGCGGGCAGAACAATGAGCAGTTCTTC
14 TRBJ2-5 TRBV11-2 TRBD1 - CASSLSGTGETQYF TGTGCCAGCAGCTTAAGCGGGACAGGGGAGACCCAGTACTTC
17 TRBJ1-3 TRBV5-1 - - CASSLSGALASGNTIYF TGCGCCAGCAGCTTGAGTGGGGCCCTTGCCTCTGGAAACACCATATATTTT
14 TRBJ2-4 TRBV11-2 - - CASSLYSDKNIQYF TGTGCCAGCAGCCTCTACAGTGACAAAAACATTCAGTACTTC
15 TRBJ2-7 TRBV7-9 TRBD1 - CASSPRDRGPYEQYF TGTGCCAGCAGCCCTAGGGACAGGGGACCCTACGAGCAGTACTTC
16 TRBJ2-1 TRBV5-4 TRBD2 - CASSPQTSGAYNEQFF TGTGCCAGCAGCCCCCAGACTAGCGGGGCTTACAATGAGCAGTTCTTC
15 TRBJ1-5 TRBV2 TRBD1 - CASSPGQGASQPQHF TGTGCCAGCAGTCCGGGACAGGGGGCTAGTCAGCCCCAGCATTTT
13 TRBJ2-7 TRBV2 - - CASSRQGSDEQYF TGTGCCAGCAGCAGGCAGGGCAGTGACGAGCAGTACTTC
16 TRBJ2-1 TRBV7-2 TRBD2 - CASSFRGGSSYNEQFF TGTGCCAGCAGCTTTCGCGGGGGGAGCTCCTACAATGAGCAGTTCTTC
16 TRBJ2-3 TRBV7-2 TRBD1 - CASSAYRGLGADTQYF TGTGCCAGCAGCGCGTACAGGGGGCTGGGGGCAGATACGCAGTATTTT
15 TRBJ2-7 TRBV5-1 TRBD1 - CASSSSGTGPYEQYF TGCGCCAGCAGCTCATCCGGGACAGGGCCCTACGAGCAGTACTTC
13 TRBJ1-2 TRBV10-3 TRBD1 - CAISDAGGYGYTF TGTGCCATCAGTGACGCAGGGGGCTATGGCTACACCTTC
13 TRBJ2-7 TRBV19 TRBD1 - CASLGTDNYEQYF TGTGCCAGTCTCGGGACAGATAACTACGAGCAGTACTTC
16 TRBJ2-3 TRBV19 - - CASSIQGSPSTDTQYF TGTGCCAGTAGTATCCAGGGGTCCCCTAGCACAGATACGCAGTATTTT
17 TRBJ2-3 TRBV5-4 TRBD2 - CASRIVGTSGSTDTQYF TGTGCCAGCAGAATCGTCGGGACTAGCGGGAGCACAGATACGCAGTATTTT
15 TRBJ2-7 TRBV6-5 - - CASSFTDDTGYEQYF TGTGCCAGCAGTTTCACCGACGACACCGGCTACGAGCAGTACTTC
16 TRBJ2-5 TRBV27 TRBD2 - CASSLRLAGIQETQYF TGTGCCAGCAGTTTAAGACTAGCGGGGATCCAAGAGACCCAGTACTTC
16 TRBJ1-5 TRBV6-6 TRBD1 once CASSTQGALGNQPQHF TGTGCCAGCAGTACACAGGGGGCATTAGGCAATCAGCCCCAGCATTTT
13 TRBJ1-2 TRBV4-2 - - CASSQVGLGGYTF TGTGCCAGCAGCCAAGTGGGTCTAGGTGGCTACACCTTC
11 TRBJ2-5 TRBV30 - - CAWSGRETQYF TGTGCCTGGAGTGGGAGGGAGACCCAGTACTTC
14 TRBJ2-1 TRBV19 - - CASINAPSNNEQFF TGTGCCAGTATTAACGCCCCTAGCAACAATGAGCAGTTCTTC
13 TRBJ1-1 TRBV11-3 - - CASSPTGNTEAFF TGTGCCAGCAGCCCGACAGGGAACACTGAAGCTTTCTTT
13 TRBJ1-5 TRBV30 - - CAWSAEGEQPQHF TGTGCCTGGAGTGCGGAGGGAGAGCAGCCCCAGCATTTT
15 TRBJ1-2 TRBV29-1 TRBD1 - CSVRGTGYSAYGYTF TGCAGCGTACGAGGGACAGGGTATTCGGCCTATGGCTACACCTTC
13 TRBJ2-1 TRBV7-6 - medium-sized CASSLGAYNEQFF TGTGCCAGCAGCTTAGGAGCATACAATGAGCAGTTCTTC
14 TRBJ2-6 TRBV29-1 - - CSVTSASGANVLTF TGCAGCGTTACATCCGCCTCTGGGGCCAACGTCCTGACTTTC
16 TRBJ2-2 TRBV7-7 - - CASSPMLRGSTGELFF TGTGCCAGCAGCCCCATGCTGCGGGGTAGCACCGGGGAGCTGTTTTTT
16 TRBJ2-1 TRBV4-2 TRBD2 - CASSQGTSGSDNEQFF TGTGCCAGCAGCCAAGGAACTAGCGGGAGTGACAATGAGCAGTTCTTC
14 TRBJ2-7 TRBV6-5 TRBD1 - CASSERDRGYEQYF TGTGCCAGCAGTGAACGGGACAGGGGATACGAGCAGTACTTC
14 TRBJ2-7 TRBV6-1 TRBD1 - CASSDTGGPYEQYF TGTGCCAGCAGTGATACAGGGGGCCCCTACGAGCAGTACTTC
15 TRBJ1-4 TRBV11-2 - - CASSLRQMLNEKLFF TGTGCCAGCAGCCTAAGACAGATGTTAAATGAAAAACTGTTTTTT
14 TRBJ2-3 TRBV10-1 - once CASSTGTTTDTQYF TGCGCCAGCAGTACCGGGACAACCACAGATACGCAGTATTTT
14 TRBJ2-2 TRBV10-1 - - CASSELANTGELFF TGCGCCAGCAGTGAGCTGGCTAACACCGGGGAGCTGTTTTTT
12 TRBJ2-7 TRBV5-4 - - CASSSGLAEQYF TGTGCCAGCAGCTCGGGTCTGGCTGAGCAGTACTTC
15 TRBJ1-6 TRBV27 - - CASSFRPGYNSPLHF TGTGCCAGCAGTTTTCGTCCAGGGTATAATTCACCCCTCCACTTT
17 TRBJ2-3 TRBV7-2 - - CASSSRGAGEYPDTQYF TGTGCCAGCAGCTCCCGGGGGGCGGGAGAGTACCCAGATACGCAGTATTTT
15 TRBJ1-5 TRBV18 TRBD1 - CASSRMGDRDQPQHF TGTGCCAGCTCACGCATGGGGGACAGGGATCAGCCCCAGCATTTT
17 TRBJ2-7 TRBV4-3 TRBD2 - CASSQGGQAGGANEQYF TGCGCCAGCAGCCAAGGGGGACAAGCCGGGGGGGCCAACGAGCAGTACTTC
14 TRBJ2-1 TRBV29-1 TRBD1 - CSVWGQGSHNEQFF TGCAGCGTTTGGGGACAGGGGTCCCACAATGAGCAGTTCTTC
15 TRBJ2-1 TRBV7-3 TRBD2 - CASSLASGIYNEQFF TGTGCCAGCAGCTTAGCTAGCGGGATTTACAATGAGCAGTTCTTC